This TCR beta chain was identified during a study of shared clonotypes between healthy human individuals. Study-level information: With ages of 18 to 49, the donors were two women and three men. The study, taken as a whole, reports: Specimens sampled were limited to blood, with tissue repertoires likely differing.

Nashville, Tennessee was home to all donors, who were Caucasian adults. V lost 6 bases and J lost 8; bases outside the gene matches: 7. Germline V lookup: CDR1 MNHNS, CDR2 SASEGT. The CDR3 is made up of 14 amino acids. A single count supports this clone. The antigen is undetermined. Measured with immunoSEQ multiplex PCR; TCRdb has only the in-frame clones, and not every one. The sample shows some 2.3 million clones, 80% to 95% of them seen only once. Sequenced: naive CD4+ T cells from PBMCs. The subset: CD45RA+ positively selected. The chain employs TRBV6-1 and TRBJ2-1; 10 bases are shared with TRBD1. The clonotype comes from a man younger than 30 in good health. Some clones in this sample may be carry-over from other donors' samples. CDR3 sequence reads: CASSETTGGHEQFF. CDR3 in DNA: TGTGCCAGCAGCGAAACGACAGGGGGCCATGAGCAGTTCTTC.